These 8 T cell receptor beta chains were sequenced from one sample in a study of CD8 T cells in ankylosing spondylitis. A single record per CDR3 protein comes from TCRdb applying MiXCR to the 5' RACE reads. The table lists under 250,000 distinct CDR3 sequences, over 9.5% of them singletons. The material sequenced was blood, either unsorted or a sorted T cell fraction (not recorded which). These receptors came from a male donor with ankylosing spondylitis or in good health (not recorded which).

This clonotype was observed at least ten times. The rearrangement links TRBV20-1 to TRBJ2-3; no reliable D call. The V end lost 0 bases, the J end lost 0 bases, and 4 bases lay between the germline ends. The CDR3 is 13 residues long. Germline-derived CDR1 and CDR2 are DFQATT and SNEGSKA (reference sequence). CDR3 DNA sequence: TGCAGTGCTAGAGATCCTAGCACAGATACGCAGTATTTT. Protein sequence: CSARDPSTDTQYF.

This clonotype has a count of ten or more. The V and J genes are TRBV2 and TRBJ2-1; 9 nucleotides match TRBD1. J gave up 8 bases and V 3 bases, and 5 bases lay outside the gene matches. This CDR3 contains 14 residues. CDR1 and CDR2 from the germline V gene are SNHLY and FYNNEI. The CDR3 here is CASSDGTGNHEQFF. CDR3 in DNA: TGTGCCAGCAGTGACGGGACAGGGAACCATGAGCAGTTCTTC.

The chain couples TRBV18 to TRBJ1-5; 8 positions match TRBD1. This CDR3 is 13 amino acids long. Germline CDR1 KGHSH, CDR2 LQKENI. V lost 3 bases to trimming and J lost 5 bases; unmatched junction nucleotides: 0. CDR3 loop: CASSPTGDQPQHF. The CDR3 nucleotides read TGTGCCAGCTCACCGACAGGGGATCAGCCCCAGCATTTT.

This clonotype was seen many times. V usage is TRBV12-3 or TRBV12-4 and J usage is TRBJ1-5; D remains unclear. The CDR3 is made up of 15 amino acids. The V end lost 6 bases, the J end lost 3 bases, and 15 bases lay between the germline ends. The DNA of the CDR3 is TGTGCCAGCAGCTCTGACATCGGGGTCAATCAGCCCCAGCATTTT. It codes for CASSSDIGVNQPQHF.

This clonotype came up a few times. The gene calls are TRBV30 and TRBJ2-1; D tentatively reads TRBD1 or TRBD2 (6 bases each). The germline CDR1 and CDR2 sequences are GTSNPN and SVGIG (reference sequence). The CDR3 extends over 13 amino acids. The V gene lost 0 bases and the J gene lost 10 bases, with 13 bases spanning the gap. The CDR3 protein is CAWSVRGVGEQFF. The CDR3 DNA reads TGTGCCTGGAGTGTAAGGGGGGTTGGAGAGCAGTTCTTC.

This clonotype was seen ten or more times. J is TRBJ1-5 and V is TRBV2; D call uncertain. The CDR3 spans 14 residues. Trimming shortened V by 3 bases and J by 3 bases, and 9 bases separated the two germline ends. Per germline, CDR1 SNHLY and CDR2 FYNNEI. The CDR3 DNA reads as TGTGCCAGCAGTGAGGCGCAGATCAATCAGCCCCAGCATTTT. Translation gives CASSEAQINQPQHF.

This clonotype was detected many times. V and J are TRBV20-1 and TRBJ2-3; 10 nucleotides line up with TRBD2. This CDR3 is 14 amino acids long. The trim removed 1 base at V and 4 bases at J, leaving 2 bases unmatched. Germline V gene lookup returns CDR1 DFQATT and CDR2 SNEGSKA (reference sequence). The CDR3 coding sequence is TGCAGTGCTAGAGCTAGCGGGAGCCCAGATACGCAGTATTTT. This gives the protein CSARASGSPDTQYF.

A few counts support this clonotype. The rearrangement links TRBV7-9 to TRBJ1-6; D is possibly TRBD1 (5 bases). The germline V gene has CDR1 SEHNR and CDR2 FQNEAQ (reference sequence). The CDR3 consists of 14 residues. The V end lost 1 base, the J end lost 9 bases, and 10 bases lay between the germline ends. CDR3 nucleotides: TGTGCCAGCAGCTTAGGACAGCGGGCTTCACCCCTCCACTTT. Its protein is CASSLGQRASPLHF.